These 15 T cell receptor beta chains were sequenced from one sample in a study of human T cells and chemical hapten exposure. From the RACE reads, TCRdb called clonotypes with MiXCR, one entry per CDR3 protein. Here the sample spans about 82,000 distinct CDR3 sequences, about 10% being singletons. As to time point: patch test 3, about 24 weeks after DPC sensitization. Stated treatment: therapeutic diphenylcyclopropenone sensitization with weekly scalp DPC. Here the sequenced sample was whole blood, taken in connection with sensitization to the hapten diphenylcyclopropenone (DPC). Every receptor here comes from a woman between 45 and 60 years old with alopecia areata. Some clones in this sample may be carry-over from other donors' samples.

This clonotype was seen ten or more times. The rearrangement uses TRBV25-1 and TRBJ2-6; the D gene is possibly TRBD2 (5 bases). This CDR3 has 17 amino acids. Germline CDR1 reads MGHDK; CDR2 reads SYGVNS. V gave up 6 bases and J gave up 3 bases, with 18 bases separating them. CDR3 in DNA: TGTGCCAGCAGCGGAGAAACGGGGTTAATTGGGGCCAACGTCCTGACTTTC. The encoded protein is CASSGETGLIGANVLTF.

This clonotype was seen at least ten times. V and J are TRBV28 and TRBJ1-5; tentative D call: TRBD1 (5 bases). Germline V lookup: CDR1 MDHEN, CDR2 SYDVKM. Trimming took off 2 bases at V and 4 bases at J, with 9 bases between the two ends. The CDR3 runs 14 residues. The CDR3 spells CASSLVTGNQPQHF. The CDR3 DNA follows: TGTGCCAGCAGTTTAGTTACAGGTAATCAGCCCCAGCATTTT. Filled out from reference TRBV28 and TRBJ1-5, the complete variable domain reads DVKVTQSSRYLVKRTGEKVFLECVQDMDHENMFWYRQDPGLGLRLIYFSYDVKMKEKGDIPEGYSVSREKKERFSLILESASTNQTSMYLCASSLVTGNQPQHFGDGTRLSIL.

The chain carries TRBV29-1 and TRBJ2-7; weak D call: TRBD2 (5 bases). Germline V gene lookup returns CDR1 SQVTM and CDR2 ANQGSEA. Trimming removed 1 base at V and 4 bases at J, with 8 bases between. This CDR3 has 12 residues. In DNA form, the CDR3 reads TGCAGCGTTGAAGCGAGAGGGTACGAGCAGTACTTC. This gives the protein CSVEARGYEQYF.

CDR3: CASSRDRTPETQYF. Written as DNA, the CDR3 is TGTGCCAGCTCACGAGACAGGACACCAGAGACCCAGTACTTC. The chain couples TRBV18 to TRBJ2-5, with D possibly matching TRBD1 (6 bases). The V and J ends lost 4 bases and 4 bases respectively, with 13 bases between them. This CDR3 is built from 14 residues. CDR1 is KGHSH and CDR2 is LQKENI in the germline V gene.

The V call is TRBV6-5, the J call TRBJ2-3; 10 positions match TRBD2. After removal of 7 bases from V and 1 base from J, the junction contained 8 bases not matched to a gene. CDR3 size: 16 residues. Germline V gives CDR1 MNHEY, CDR2 SVGAGI. CDR3 sequence: CASTLHGTSGTDTQYF. The DNA of the CDR3 is TGTGCCAGCACCTTACACGGGACTAGCGGCACAGATACGCAGTATTTT.

This clonotype has ten or more counts. The chain employs TRBV29-1 and TRBJ2-1; D unclear. Germline lookup yields CDR1 SQVTM and CDR2 ANQGSEA. The CDR3 consists of 10 residues. The V and J ends lost 4 bases and 7 bases respectively, with 5 bases between them. In nucleotides, the CDR3 is TGCAGCGTTGGGGGTAATGAGCAGTTCTTC. Translating gives CSVGGNEQFF.

The DNA for the CDR3 is TGTGCCAGCAGTCCGAGAGGGACAGGCCCCGAGCAGTACTTC. This gives the protein CASSPRGTGPEQYF. J is TRBJ2-7 and V is TRBV5-6, with 8 bases aligning to TRBD1. Germline values: CDR1 SGHDT, CDR2 YYEEEE. V was clipped by 5 bases and J by 6 bases; unmatched bases: 10. This CDR3 contains 14 residues.

This clonotype was seen ten or more times. The chain carries TRBV5-1 and TRBJ1-3; D is perhaps TRBD1 (6 bases). Trimming left V 3 bases short and J 0 bases short, with 10 bases between. Per germline, CDR1 SGHRS and CDR2 YFSETQ. The CDR3 runs 15 residues. The CDR3 reads CASSYGQSSGNTIYF. CDR3 in DNA: TGCGCCAGCAGCTACGGACAGAGCTCTGGAAACACCATATATTTT.

This clonotype was detected ten times or more. Its ends do not fully match the called genes, so a read error is possible. The J gene is TRBJ2-7, the V gene TRBV7-9; D possibly corresponds to TRBD1 (5 bases). CDR1 SEHNR and CDR2 FQNEAQ come from the germline V gene (reference sequence). This CDR3 contains 12 residues. The CDR3 nucleotides read TGTGCCAGCAGTTTAGTTGCAGGGTATCTTTTCTTC. This codes for CASSLVAGYLFF. Complete variable domain (other parts from reference TRBV7-9 and TRBJ2-7): DTGVSQNPRHKITKRGQNVTFRCDPISEHNRLYWYRQTLGQGPEFLTYFQNEAQLEKSRLLSDRFSAERPKGSFSTLEIQRTEQGDSAMYLCASSLVAGYLFFGPGTRLTVT.

The chain uses TRBV27 and TRBJ2-2, with 8 bases that match TRBD2. This CDR3 has 17 residues. The germline V gene encodes CDR1 MNHEY and CDR2 SMNVEV (reference sequence). The junction had 15 bases not matched to a gene; V was cut back by 6 bases and J by 6 bases. CDR3 residues: CASRKKAGLGTAGELFF. DNA of the CDR3: TGTGCCAGCAGAAAAAAAGCGGGACTAGGAACCGCCGGGGAGCTGTTTTTT.

This clonotype was seen a handful of times. The chain is built from TRBV29-1 and TRBJ2-7, with D maybe TRBD1 (7 bases). CDR3 length: 13 residues. The V and J ends lost 3 bases and 7 bases respectively, with 16 bases between them. Germline V gives CDR1 SQVTM, CDR2 ANQGSEA. In nucleotides, the CDR3 is TGCAGCGTTGACAGGGGGGTTAGGGGAGAGCAGTACTTC. Protein: CSVDRGVRGEQYF.

This clonotype came up a few times. This sequence joins TRBV14 and TRBJ2-1; D ambiguous. Trimming removed 4 bases from V and 0 bases from J, with 10 bases in between. CDR1 and CDR2 from the germline V gene are SGHDN and FVKESK. CDR3 length equals 15 residues. The CDR3 protein is CASSPQASSYNEQFF. In DNA, the CDR3 is TGTGCCAGCAGCCCTCAGGCGTCCTCCTACAATGAGCAGTTCTTC.

The gene calls are TRBV9 and TRBJ2-2; a weak D match, TRBD2 (5 bases). Germline V gene lookup returns CDR1 SGDLS and CDR2 YYNGEE. The CDR3 runs to 16 residues. Trimming took off 4 bases at V and 0 bases at J, with 13 bases between the two ends. Here the CDR3 DNA reads TGTGCCAGCAGCCCCCAGGCTAGCCCGAACACCGGGGAGCTGTTTTTT. This sequence encodes CASSPQASPNTGELFF.

Many counts were recorded for this clonotype. The rearrangement uses TRBV7-3 and TRBJ1-1, with D possibly matching TRBD1 (6 bases). The V gene's germline CDR1 is SGHTA and CDR2 FQGTGA. This CDR3 has 13 residues. Trimming removed 5 bases from V and 2 bases from J, with 9 bases in between. CDR3 bases: TGTGCCAGCAGCAAACAGGGAAACACTGAAGCTTTCTTT. This encodes CASSKQGNTEAFF.

There are many counts of this clonotype. The junction departs from the called germline gene at one end, perhaps through a read error. The chain links TRBV12-3 or TRBV12-4 to TRBJ1-1; perhaps TRBD1 as D (6 bases). CDR3 size: 15 residues. Here the CDR3 DNA reads TGCGCCAGCAGCCCATCAGCGGGACAGAACACTGAAGCTTTCTTT. Its protein product is CASSPSAGQNTEAFF.